The entry below gives a single TCR beta chain sequence along with its context. An end of the junction differs from the germline gene, which may be a read error. From germline, CDR1 is MNHNY and CDR2 SVGAGI (reference sequence). The CDR3 extends over 12 amino acids. The entry originates in a study of tumor-infiltrating lymphocytes in primary liver carcinoma. About the research overall: Sample yields, roughly 3.65 to 8 million productive TCRbeta reads, were similar across the tissue types.

The template, roughly 0.45 ug total RNA, yielded TCR beta cDNA made with a constant-region primer. It was through three nested multiplex PCR rounds of slightly modified ARM-PCR that TCR beta libraries arose. Forward primers for TRBV1-TRBV30 and a C-beta reverse primer served the first two PCR rounds, at roughly 10 cycles each. TCRdb processed the multiplex PCR reads anew with MiXCR; each CDR3 protein has one entry. The data contain tens of thousands of distinct CDR3 sequences, roughly three quarters of them singletons. Unsorted bulk tissue (20-30 mg) underwent RNA and DNA co-extraction. Surgeons resected the patients' primary liver carcinomas. Tumor regions sampled: superior, inferior, left, right poles, and centre.

Sample: liver tumor tissue from sampling region 4. Subset of the sample: tumor region T4, right-lateral pole. The TCR comes from a woman aged 30 to 39 with primary liver carcinoma and hepatitis B virus infection. The chain links TRBV6-6 to TRBJ2-4; D not resolved. CDR3 sequence: CASSPVKNTQYF. The CDR3, as DNA: TGTGCCAGTAGCCCCGTCAAAAACACTCAGTACTTC.